These 10 T cell receptor beta chains were all obtained from the same sample, sequenced in a study of radiotherapy plus CTLA-4 blockade in lung cancer. Assay: immunoSEQ multiplex PCR; the TCRdb copy retains only in-frame clones and omits some. The data contain about 86,000 clones, roughly 80% of them singletons. Sequencing was performed on peripheral blood, taken from a patient treated with radiotherapy plus ipilimumab. These receptors were collected from a human donor with non-small cell lung cancer who had stable disease on radiotherapy plus ipilimumab.

This chain joins TRBV13 and TRBJ2-5; the match to TRBD2 covers 10 bases. The CDR3 is made up of 15 amino acids. Germline V gives CDR1 PRHDT, CDR2 FYEKMQ (reference sequence). Trimming at V came to 2 bases and at J to 4 bases, leaving 4 bases not matched to a gene. The CDR3 spells CASSLYSGGVETQYF. The CDR3 nucleotides read TGTGCCAGCAGCTTATACAGCGGGGGGGTAGAGACCCAGTACTTC.

The chain is built from TRBV4-1 and TRBJ2-3; D is unresolved. Per the germline V gene, CDR1 is MGHRA and CDR2 is YSYEKL. The CDR3 is 15 amino acids. Between the trimmed V and J ends, which lost 0 bases and 5 bases, there was a span of 12 bases. Written as DNA, the CDR3 is TGCGCCAGCAGCCAAGACCCCCAGTCCAGAGATACGCAGTATTTT. It codes for CASSQDPQSRDTQYF.

With respect to this clone: One end of the junction varies from germline; a read error may be responsible. V and J are TRBV6-5 and TRBJ1-1; D remains ambiguous. The CDR3 is made up of 14 amino acids. Germline CDR1 reads MNHEY; CDR2 reads SVGAGI. The CDR3 loop is CASRNPDLKTEAFF. The CDR3 DNA reads TGTGCCAGCAGAAATCCCGACTTGAAAACTGAAGCTTTCTTT.

The chain links TRBV11-1 to TRBJ2-3; D uncertain. Trimming pared 2 bases from V and 0 bases from J, leaving 6 bases between. This CDR3 spans 14 amino acids. CDR1 SGHAT and CDR2 FQDESV come from the germline V gene (reference sequence). The CDR3 spells CASSLSRSTDTQYF. The DNA for the CDR3 is TGTGCCAGCAGCTTATCTCGGAGCACAGATACGCAGTATTTT.

CDR3 region: CASSLWGRERFTPLHF. CDR3 coding DNA: TGTGCCAGCAGTTTATGGGGCAGGGAAAGGTTTACACCCCTCCACTTT. This sequence joins TRBV28 and TRBJ1-6; TRBD1 is a possible D gene (5 bases). The CDR3 spans 16 residues. Germline V gives CDR1 MDHEN, CDR2 SYDVKM. The V end lost 0 bases, the J end lost 11 bases, and 17 bases lay between the germline ends.

The rearrangement uses TRBV2 and TRBJ1-5; 9 positions agree with TRBD1. Germline values: CDR1 SNHLY, CDR2 FYNNEI. This CDR3 spans 17 amino acids. After removal of 0 bases from V and 3 bases from J, the junction contained 6 bases not matched to a gene. The CDR3 coding sequence is TGTGCCAGCAGTGAAGCGGGGGGACAGGGAATCAATCAGCCCCAGCATTTT. Translation: CASSEAGGQGINQPQHF.

The chain recombines TRBV7-3 with TRBJ2-3; tentative D call: TRBD2 (7 bases). The CDR3 consists of 15 residues. From germline, CDR1 is SGHTA and CDR2 FQGTGA. Trimming shortened V by 0 bases and J by 6 bases, and 13 bases separated the two germline ends. The CDR3 here is CASSLTGEGDDTQYF. The CDR3 coding sequence is TGTGCCAGCAGCTTAACCGGGGAGGGGGACGATACGCAGTATTTT.

This clone was seen only a few times. The chain employs TRBV28 and TRBJ1-4; possible D gene TRBD1, 5 bases. Trimming cost V 10 bases and J 5 bases, with 17 bases left between them. The CDR3 covers 14 residues. Germline V CDR1 and CDR2: MDHEN, SYDVKM. CDR3: CAITTRRGNEKLFF. In DNA, the CDR3 is TGTGCCATCACCACCAGGCGGGGCAATGAAAAACTGTTTTTT.

The chain combines TRBV2 with TRBJ1-2; possible D gene TRBD1, 6 bases. In germline, CDR1 is SNHLY, CDR2 FYNNEI. Trimming removed 3 bases from V and 3 bases from J, with 20 bases in between. The CDR3 runs 17 residues. Here the CDR3 DNA reads TGTGCCAGCAGTGAGGGGGGGCGAGTAAATTCTGACTATGGCTACACCTTC. This sequence encodes CASSEGGRVNSDYGYTF. Together with reference TRBV2 and TRBJ1-2, the CDR3 gives the full variable domain: EPEVTQTPSHQVTQMGQEVILRCVPISNHLYFYWYRQILGQKVEFLVSFYNNEISEKSEIFDDQFSVERPDGSNFTLKIRSTKLEDSAMYFCASSEGGRVNSDYGYTFGSGTRLTVV.

The rearrangement links TRBV5-1 to TRBJ2-3, with 8 bases identical to TRBD2. CDR3 size: 15 residues. Germline-derived CDR1 and CDR2 are SGHRS and YFSETQ. Trimming cost V 4 bases and J 6 bases; bases outside gene matches: 10. The DNA of the CDR3 is TGCGCCAGCAGCAACGGACTAGCCCATCCCGATACGCAGTATTTT. This codes for CASSNGLAHPDTQYF. The full variable domain, its missing parts supplied by reference TRBV5-1 and TRBJ2-3, is KAGVTQTPRYLIKTRGQQVTLSCSPISGHRSVSWYQQTPGQGLQFLFEYFSETQRNKGNFPGRFSGRQFSNSRSEMNVSTLELGDSALYLCASSNGLAHPDTQYFGPGTRLTVL.